Listed below are T cell receptor beta chains from one sample, sequenced in a study of shared T cell receptors in the human thymus. Method: immunoSEQ multiplex PCR; TCRdb's copy keeps in-frame clones and lacks some. The sample shows hundreds of thousands of clones, roughly 90% of them seen only once. The data also belong to a second study, concerning human thymus T cells.

Sequencing was carried out using thymocytes. The receptors stem from a boy younger than two with a congenital heart defect. Both conserved end residues are part of each CDR3. A D gene is named only where the DNA matches it firmly. Clone size appears in some rows only: once, few, many, or a class for an expanded clone.

TRBD1 | TRBJ1-3 | - | TRBV27 | CASSPHPPPTGGMLGGNTIYF | TGTGCCAGCAGTCCCCACCCCCCACCGACAGGGGGAATGCTCGGGGGAAACACCATATATTTT
- | TRBJ2-7 | - | TRBV4-3 | CASSQGSPKRQTRIYEQYF | TGCGCCAGCAGCCAGGGGTCCCCGAAAAGACAGACCCGGATCTACGAGCAGTACTTC
- | TRBJ2-5 | - | TRBV7-3 | CASSLDPGPQETQYF | TGTGCCAGCAGCCTAGACCCCGGTCCCCAAGAGACCCAGTACTTC
TRBD2 | TRBJ2-5 | - | TRBV7-2 | CASSYVGGWLAGHQETQYF | TGTGCCAGCAGCTATGTGGGGGGGTGGCTAGCGGGTCACCAAGAGACCCAGTACTTC
TRBD1 | TRBJ2-7 | - | TRBV27 | CASSSPRGLNEQYF | TGTGCCAGCAGTTCCCCCAGGGGGCTCAACGAGCAGTACTTC
- | TRBJ1-5 | - | TRBV19 | CASPDQPQHF | TGTGCCAGCCCCGATCAGCCCCAGCATTTT
TRBD2 | TRBJ2-1 | - | TRBV4-3 | CASSQDWGGVADYNEQFF | TGCGCCAGCAGCCAAGATTGGGGGGGGGTAGCAGACTACAATGAGCAGTTCTTC
TRBD2 | TRBJ2-5 | - | TRBV4-1 | CASSQDRRENEETQYF | TGCGCCAGCAGCCAAGATAGGCGGGAGAACGAAGAGACCCAGTACTTC
- | TRBJ1-5 | - | TRBV27 | CASSLGGNGNQPQHF | TGTGCCAGCAGCCTCGGGGGGAATGGCAATCAGCCCCAGCATTTT
- | TRBJ1-5 | once | TRBV25-1 | CASSRGNQPQHF | TGTGCCAGCAGCAGGGGCAATCAGCCCCAGCATTTT
- | TRBJ2-3 | - | TRBV27 | CATAPQRALTDTQYF | TGTGCCACCGCCCCCCAGCGGGCCCTCACAGATACGCAGTATTTT
- | TRBJ2-2 | - | TRBV9 | CASSVDQGLNTGELFF | TGTGCCAGCAGCGTAGACCAGGGCCTGAACACCGGGGAGCTGTTTTTT
- | TRBJ2-6 | - | TRBV4-2 | CASRIQGSGANVLTF | TGTGCCAGCAGGATACAGGGTTCCGGGGCCAACGTCCTGACTTTC
- | TRBJ1-3 | - | TRBV7-8 | CASSIKGVAGNTIYF | TGTGCCAGCAGCATAAAGGGGGTAGCTGGAAACACCATATATTTT